This T cell receptor (beta chain) was profiled in a study of blood T cell repertoires in COVID-19. Study-wide context: The United States, Italy and Spain provided the acute and convalescent COVID-19 samples. T cells, B-cell-depleted T cells, or PBMCs provided the cDNA or gDNA that served as material.

This clone was detected once. Here immunoSEQ multiplex PCR was the method, and the copy in TCRdb shows in-frame clones only, minus some. The table includes roughly 150,000 clones, about 83% detected once. Between the trimmed V and J ends, which lost 8 bases and 3 bases, there was a span of 13 bases. CDR1 is MRHNA, CDR2 SNTAGT, per germline. The length of the CDR3 is 13 residues. The genes are TRBV6-4 and TRBJ2-5; weak D call: TRBD1 (6 bases). Sequences were obtained from peripheral blood. The sequence came from a man aged 55 to 70 with acute or convalescent COVID-19. CDR3 residues: CASPQRTEETQYF. The CDR3 coding sequence is TGTGCCAGCCCCCAAAGGACAGAAGAGACCCAGTACTTC.